This T cell receptor (beta chain) appears in the sequencing data of a study of cytomegalovirus exposure and HLA in healthy donors. The study, taken as a whole, reports: Reportedly, diagnosis of cytomegalovirus status by the classifier showed high specificity and sensitivity. Over 150 TCR beta chains were listed as cytomegalovirus-associated. The study found most TCR sequences rare, yet found some public TCRs in many donors. The later analysis indicated that the majority of CMV-associated TCR beta chains appeared HLA-restricted.

As for this clone: The antigen remains unidentified.

60 Vbeta and 13 Jbeta primers were used in PCR. The table came from immunoSEQ multiplex PCR; TCRdb's copy has only in-frame clones and leaves some out. The profile shows under 150,000 clones, more than 75% of them singletons. Sequenced: PBMCs. The clonotype originates from a young man in good health and CMV-seronegative.

This CDR3 is CASSFQGAVTEAFF. Written as DNA, the CDR3 is TGTGCCAGCAGTTTTCAGGGGGCAGTCACTGAAGCTTTCTTT. The chain has TRBV27 and TRBJ1-1, with 8 nucleotides matching TRBD1. Trimming at V came to 3 bases and at J to 4 bases, leaving 4 bases not matched to a gene. Germline CDR1 and CDR2: MNHEY and SMNVEV (reference sequence). The CDR3 has 14 residues.